This T cell receptor beta chain stems from a study of beta chain features in type 1 diabetes. Findings and caveats of the study: For patients, the naive, central memory and Treg TCRB repertoires appeared more alike than for healthy donors. Type 1 diabetes patients had moderately but significantly shorter TCRB CDR3s in all four CD4+ subsets. Any HLA-type effect on TCRB rearrangement remained unresolved here. VDJ junctions from patients with type 1 diabetes contained fewer insertions and more deletions.

To note about this clone: Its antigen is unidentified.

The CDR3 is 13 residues long. Germline V gene sequence: CDR1 SEHNR, CDR2 FQNEAQ (reference sequence). V lost 0 bases, J lost 5 bases, and 4 bases lay in between. As every portion of the isolated RNA was reverse transcribed, the sequencing read expressed TCRB transcripts. Method: immunoSEQ multiplex PCR; TCRdb's copy keeps in-frame clones and lacks some. The sample carries 450,000 or so clones, 9.5% to 12% recorded once. The clonotype was recovered from a woman younger than 35 in good health. This chain connects TRBV7-9 to TRBJ2-2; no clear D. Sequencing was carried out using naive CD4+ T cells from blood. CDR3 sequence reads: CASSLAETGELFF. The CDR3 DNA is TGTGCCAGCAGCTTAGCCGAGACCGGGGAGCTGTTTTTT.